This is a list of T cell receptor beta chains from one sample in a study of shared clonotypes between healthy human individuals. Using immunoSEQ multiplex PCR, the repertoire was profiled, and TCRdb retains in-frame clones only, with some absent. The sample has approximately 1.5 million clones; nearly 99% are singletons. Sequenced input: naive CD4+ T cells sorted from blood. The receptors derive from a man aged 25-45 years in good health. The CDR3 runs from the conserved cysteine through the conserved F or W.

CDR3aa: CASSIRGGGTEAFF
v_gene: TRBV19
j_gene: TRBJ1-1

CDR3aa: CASSATPNTGELFF
v_gene: TRBV6-4
j_gene: TRBJ2-2

CDR3aa: CASRRPLNTEAFF
v_gene: TRBV2
j_gene: TRBJ1-1

CDR3aa: CASSSLAGGNLKSYNEQFF
v_gene: TRBV5-1
j_gene: TRBJ2-1

CDR3aa: CASSPRGPSYEQYF
v_gene: TRBV11-2
j_gene: TRBJ2-7

CDR3aa: CASSLGGTGFYEQYF
v_gene: TRBV7-9
j_gene: TRBJ2-7

CDR3aa: CASSSGRVKNIQYF
v_gene: TRBV27
j_gene: TRBJ2-4

CDR3aa: CAISGQGAGEKLFF
v_gene: TRBV10-3
j_gene: TRBJ1-4

CDR3aa: CASSKNSGNTEAFF
v_gene: TRBV7-9
j_gene: TRBJ1-1

CDR3aa: CASSPQVGTYNEQFF
v_gene: TRBV18
j_gene: TRBJ2-1

CDR3aa: CASSSTSGRKDEQFF
v_gene: TRBV7-2
j_gene: TRBJ2-1

CDR3aa: CASSFVSGTLFYEQYF
v_gene: TRBV11-3
j_gene: TRBJ2-7

CDR3aa: CASSAFVPLENYGYTF
v_gene: TRBV9
j_gene: TRBJ1-2

CDR3aa: CASSSPGGQGTEAFF
v_gene: TRBV5-4
j_gene: TRBJ1-1

CDR3aa: CASRLAEAYNEQFF
v_gene: TRBV19
j_gene: TRBJ2-1

CDR3aa: CASSLRLAGLGGEQFF
v_gene: TRBV7-3
j_gene: TRBJ2-1

CDR3aa: CASRPTPGLAASEQYF
v_gene: TRBV5-6
j_gene: TRBJ2-7

CDR3aa: CASSPSATQETQYF
v_gene: TRBV5-1
j_gene: TRBJ2-5

CDR3aa: CASSRVGGAEAFF
v_gene: TRBV6-1
j_gene: TRBJ1-1

CDR3aa: CASSPPGTTYNEQFF
v_gene: TRBV5-4
j_gene: TRBJ2-1

CDR3aa: CAIHPGLAGPAGELFF
v_gene: TRBV2
j_gene: TRBJ2-2

CDR3aa: CASSLKGTDTQYF
v_gene: TRBV5-6
j_gene: TRBJ2-3

CDR3aa: CASTPSPRKPYEQYF
v_gene: TRBV7-9
j_gene: TRBJ2-7

CDR3aa: CASSRLAGDYEQYF
v_gene: TRBV9
j_gene: TRBJ2-7

CDR3aa: CASSLSGSSHNEQFF
v_gene: TRBV7-7
j_gene: TRBJ2-1

CDR3aa: CASRQPGDQPQHF
v_gene: TRBV7-2
j_gene: TRBJ1-5

CDR3aa: CASSQEFWGTTYNEQFF
v_gene: TRBV14
j_gene: TRBJ2-1

CDR3aa: CASSKRGAPNEQFF
v_gene: TRBV28
j_gene: TRBJ2-1

CDR3aa: CASSFASGRMTDTQYF
v_gene: TRBV7-2
j_gene: TRBJ2-3

CDR3aa: CSAALGRPETQYF
v_gene: TRBV29-1
j_gene: TRBJ2-5

CDR3aa: CASSQGFHNEQFF
v_gene: TRBV4-3
j_gene: TRBJ2-1

CDR3aa: CATSNGRLGQGVYEQYF
v_gene: TRBV15
j_gene: TRBJ2-7

CDR3aa: CASSIRTAQTTEAFF
v_gene: TRBV19
j_gene: TRBJ1-1

CDR3aa: CASSSRQGSLEQYF
v_gene: TRBV5-1
j_gene: TRBJ2-7

CDR3aa: CSVATGTYEQYF
v_gene: TRBV29-1
j_gene: TRBJ2-7

CDR3aa: CATRGAGWTTDTQYF
v_gene: TRBV28
j_gene: TRBJ2-3

CDR3aa: CASSRLNEQFF
v_gene: TRBV4-2
j_gene: TRBJ2-1

CDR3aa: CASSYLLDRENQPQHF
v_gene: TRBV7-8
j_gene: TRBJ1-5

CDR3aa: CASSRTSGNSYEQYF
v_gene: TRBV27
j_gene: TRBJ2-7

CDR3aa: CASSLTPGGEDTIYF
v_gene: TRBV5-1
j_gene: TRBJ1-3

CDR3aa: CATSRQGYYGYTF
v_gene: TRBV15
j_gene: TRBJ1-2

CDR3aa: CASSPPQRSSYNEQFF
v_gene: TRBV18
j_gene: TRBJ2-1

CDR3aa: CASSLVASGSGEQFF
v_gene: TRBV7-6
j_gene: TRBJ2-1

CDR3aa: CASSARGQDSGANVLTF
v_gene: TRBV6-1
j_gene: TRBJ2-6

CDR3aa: CASSPRRLGGPTDTQYF
v_gene: TRBV28
j_gene: TRBJ2-3

CDR3aa: CASSSRRMTGFYEQYF
v_gene: TRBV11-2
j_gene: TRBJ2-7

CDR3aa: CASSIGSWFNEQFF
v_gene: TRBV19
j_gene: TRBJ2-1

CDR3aa: CASSIDRANTEAFF
v_gene: TRBV5-1
j_gene: TRBJ1-1

CDR3aa: CASSGDSWYQETQYF
v_gene: TRBV6-1
j_gene: TRBJ2-5

CDR3aa: CASSLLGGNTGELFF
v_gene: TRBV5-5
j_gene: TRBJ2-2

CDR3aa: CSAAAGTGAYTQYF
v_gene: TRBV29-1
j_gene: TRBJ2-3

CDR3aa: CASSSGLSSYNEQFF
v_gene: TRBV19
j_gene: TRBJ2-1

CDR3aa: CASSLDQETQYF
v_gene: TRBV5-1
j_gene: TRBJ2-5

CDR3aa: CASSVGNEQYF
v_gene: TRBV6-1
j_gene: TRBJ2-7

CDR3aa: CASSVSGRNTEAFF
v_gene: TRBV9
j_gene: TRBJ1-1

CDR3aa: CASTQSLGAYEQYF
v_gene: TRBV5-1
j_gene: TRBJ2-7

CDR3aa: CASSPDHKGQREQFF
v_gene: TRBV28
j_gene: TRBJ2-1